The clone carrying this T cell receptor (beta chain) counts as medium-sized. What it recognizes is unknown. After constant-region reverse-primer amplification, full-length variable regions underwent semi-nested PCR with Nested Universal Primer A. TCRdb re-analysed the 5' RACE reads in MiXCR, keeping a single row per CDR3 protein. The profile covers 10,000 to 13,000 distinct CDR3 sequences, with more than 15% appearing a single time and 3.5% to 4.5% taken by the ten largest. The sorted Tregs were CD4+CD25+CD127-/low cells. Whole-study findings and limits: Tumor Treg TCRs overlapped most with tumor naive CD4+ cells. The larger cohort examined one V-J beta rearrangement, not whole repertoires.

V lost 1 base to trimming and J lost 9 bases, with 13 bases between them. The CDR3 sequence is 14 residues long. CDR1 is SGHAT, CDR2 FQNNGV, per germline. This chain connects TRBV11-2 to TRBJ2-1; tentatively, D is TRBD2 (6 bases). Sequences were obtained from Tregs sorted from a lymph node. The TCR was taken from a female donor with breast cancer. CDR3 amino acids: CASSLASGVVEQFF. Here the CDR3 DNA reads TGTGCCAGCAGCTTAGCTTCGGGAGTTGTTGAGCAGTTCTTC.